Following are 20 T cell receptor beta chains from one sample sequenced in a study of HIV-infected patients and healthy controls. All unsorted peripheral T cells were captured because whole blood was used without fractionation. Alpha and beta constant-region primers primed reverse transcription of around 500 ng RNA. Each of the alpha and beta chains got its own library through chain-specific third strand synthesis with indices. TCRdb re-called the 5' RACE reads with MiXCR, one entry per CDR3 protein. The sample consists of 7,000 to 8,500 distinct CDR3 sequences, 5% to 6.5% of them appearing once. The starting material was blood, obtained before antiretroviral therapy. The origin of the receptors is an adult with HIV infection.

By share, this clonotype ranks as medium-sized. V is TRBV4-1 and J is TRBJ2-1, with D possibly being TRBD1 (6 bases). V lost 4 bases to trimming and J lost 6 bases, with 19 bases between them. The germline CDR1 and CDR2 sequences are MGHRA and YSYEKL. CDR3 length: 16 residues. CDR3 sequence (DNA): TGCGCCAGCAGCCTCTACGCAGGGGCTACGTCCAATGAGCAGTTCTTC. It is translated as CASSLYAGATSNEQFF.

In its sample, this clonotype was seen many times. CDR3 protein: CASSVDWDPGQVADTQYF. CDR3 sequence (DNA): TGTGCCAGCAGCGTAGATTGGGACCCGGGACAGGTCGCAGATACGCAGTATTTT. V gene TRBV9 combines with J gene TRBJ2-3, with 8 bases fitting TRBD1. Trimming took 0 bases from V and 4 from J; bases not matched to a gene: 13. CDR1 is SGDLS, CDR2 YYNGEE, per germline. This CDR3 is built from 18 residues.

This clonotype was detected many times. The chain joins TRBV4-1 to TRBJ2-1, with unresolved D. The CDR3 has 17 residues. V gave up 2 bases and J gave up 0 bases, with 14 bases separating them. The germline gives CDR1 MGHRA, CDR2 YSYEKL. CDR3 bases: TGCGCCAGCAGCCAACGCAGACCTGAACTCTCCTACAATGAGCAGTTCTTC. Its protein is CASSQRRPELSYNEQFF.

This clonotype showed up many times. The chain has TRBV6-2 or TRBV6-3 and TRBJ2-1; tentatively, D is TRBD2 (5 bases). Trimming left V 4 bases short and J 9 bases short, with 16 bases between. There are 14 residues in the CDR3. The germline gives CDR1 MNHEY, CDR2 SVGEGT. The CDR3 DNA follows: TGTGCCAGCAGTTCGGTCCTACGGACTTTTGAGCAGTTCTTC. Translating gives CASSSVLRTFEQFF.

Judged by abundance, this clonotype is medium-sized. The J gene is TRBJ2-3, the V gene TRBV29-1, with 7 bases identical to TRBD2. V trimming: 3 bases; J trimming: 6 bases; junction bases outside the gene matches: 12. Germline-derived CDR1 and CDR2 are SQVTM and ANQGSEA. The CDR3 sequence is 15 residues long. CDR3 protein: CSVELDPGRGDTQYF. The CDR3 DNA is TGCAGCGTTGAGTTGGACCCGGGGCGGGGGGATACGCAGTATTTT.

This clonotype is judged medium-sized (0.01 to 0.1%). The CDR3 loop reads CAISGAKSGPTDTQYF. The DNA of the CDR3 is TGTGCCATCAGTGGGGCAAAAAGCGGACCCACAGATACGCAGTATTTT. V and J are TRBV10-3 and TRBJ2-3, with D perhaps TRBD2 (5 bases). V was clipped by 4 bases and J by 2 bases, with 16 bases between them. This CDR3 is 16 amino acids long. Germline assignment: CDR1 ENHRY and CDR2 SYGVKD.

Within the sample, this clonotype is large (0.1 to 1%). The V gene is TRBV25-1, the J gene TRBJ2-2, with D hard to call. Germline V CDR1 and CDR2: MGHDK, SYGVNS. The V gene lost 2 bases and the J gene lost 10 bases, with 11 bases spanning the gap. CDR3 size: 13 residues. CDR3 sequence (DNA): TGTGCCAGCAGTGAAGGGCGGCGGATGGAGCTGTTTTTT. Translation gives CASSEGRRMELFF. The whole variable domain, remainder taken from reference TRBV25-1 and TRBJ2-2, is EADIYQTPRYLVIGTGKKITLECSQTMGHDKMYWYQQDPGMELHLIHYSYGVNSTEKGDLSSESTVSRIRTEHFPLTLESARPSHTSQYLCASSEGRRMELFFGEGSRLTVL.

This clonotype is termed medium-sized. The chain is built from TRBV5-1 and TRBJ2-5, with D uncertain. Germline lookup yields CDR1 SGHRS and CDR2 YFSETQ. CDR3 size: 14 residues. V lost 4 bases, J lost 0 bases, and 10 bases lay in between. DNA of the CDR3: TGCGCCAGCAGCCGTTCACTGTACCAAGAGACCCAGTACTTC. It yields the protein CASSRSLYQETQYF.

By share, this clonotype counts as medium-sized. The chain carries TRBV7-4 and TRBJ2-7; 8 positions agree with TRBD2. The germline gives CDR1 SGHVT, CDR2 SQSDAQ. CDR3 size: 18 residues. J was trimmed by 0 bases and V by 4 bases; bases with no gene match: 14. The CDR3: CASSSRGTRAPNSYEQYF. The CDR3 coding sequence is TGTGCCAGCAGCTCCAGAGGGACTAGAGCCCCTAACTCCTACGAGCAGTACTTC.

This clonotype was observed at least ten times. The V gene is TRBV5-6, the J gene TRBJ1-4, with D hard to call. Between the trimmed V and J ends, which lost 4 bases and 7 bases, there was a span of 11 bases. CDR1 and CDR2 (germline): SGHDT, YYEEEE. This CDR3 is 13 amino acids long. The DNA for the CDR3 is TGTGCCAGCAGCGTCCGGGCTGTTGAAAAACTGTTTTTT. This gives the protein CASSVRAVEKLFF.

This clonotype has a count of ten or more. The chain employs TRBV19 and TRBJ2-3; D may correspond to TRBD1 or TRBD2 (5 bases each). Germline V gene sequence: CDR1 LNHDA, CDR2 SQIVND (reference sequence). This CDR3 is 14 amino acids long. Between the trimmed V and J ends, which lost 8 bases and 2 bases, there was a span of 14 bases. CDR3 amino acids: CASAGTDLTDTQYF. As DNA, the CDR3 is TGTGCCAGTGCCGGGACCGATCTCACAGATACGCAGTATTTT.

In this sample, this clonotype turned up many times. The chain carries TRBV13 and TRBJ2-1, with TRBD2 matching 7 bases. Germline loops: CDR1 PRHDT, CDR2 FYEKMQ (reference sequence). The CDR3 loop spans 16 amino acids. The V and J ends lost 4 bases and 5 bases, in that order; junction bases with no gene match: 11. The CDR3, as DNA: TGTGCCAGCAGCTCCCCCTCTGAGCGGGACCACAATGAGCAGTTCTTC. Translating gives CASSSPSERDHNEQFF.

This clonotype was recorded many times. CDR3 amino acids: CASSSALAGGYEQYF. The CDR3 DNA follows: TGCGCCAGCAGCTCCGCACTAGCGGGGGGTTACGAGCAGTACTTC. The chain links TRBV4-3 to TRBJ2-7, with 12 bases aligning to TRBD2. V trimming: 5 bases; J trimming: 4 bases; junction bases outside the gene matches: 6. Germline CDR1 reads LGHNA; CDR2 reads YSLEER. The CDR3 is 15 residues long.

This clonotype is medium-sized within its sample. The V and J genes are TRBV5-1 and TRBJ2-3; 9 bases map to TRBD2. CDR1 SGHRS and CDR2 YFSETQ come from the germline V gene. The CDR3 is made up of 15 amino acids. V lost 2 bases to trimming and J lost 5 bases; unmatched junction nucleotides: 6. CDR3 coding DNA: TGCGCCAGCAGCTTTGGTAGCGGGGGTGGAGATACGCAGTATTTT. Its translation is CASSFGSGGGDTQYF. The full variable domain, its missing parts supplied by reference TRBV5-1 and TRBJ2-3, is KAGVTQTPRYLIKTRGQQVTLSCSPISGHRSVSWYQQTPGQGLQFLFEYFSETQRNKGNFPGRFSGRQFSNSRSEMNVSTLELGDSALYLCASSFGSGGGDTQYFGPGTRLTVL.

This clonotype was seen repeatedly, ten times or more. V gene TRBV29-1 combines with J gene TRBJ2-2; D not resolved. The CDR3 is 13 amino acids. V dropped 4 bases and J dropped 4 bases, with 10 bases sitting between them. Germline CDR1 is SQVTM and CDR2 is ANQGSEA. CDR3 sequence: CSVARPATGELFF. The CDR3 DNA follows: TGCAGCGTTGCCAGGCCGGCCACCGGGGAGCTGTTTTTT.

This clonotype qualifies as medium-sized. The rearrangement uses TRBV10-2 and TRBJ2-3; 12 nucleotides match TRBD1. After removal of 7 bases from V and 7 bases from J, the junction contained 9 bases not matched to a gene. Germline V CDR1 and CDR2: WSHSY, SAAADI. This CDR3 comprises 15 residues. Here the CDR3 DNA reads TGCGCCAGCAAGTGGGGGACAGGGGGCATAAATACGCAGTATTTT. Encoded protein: CASKWGTGGINTQYF.

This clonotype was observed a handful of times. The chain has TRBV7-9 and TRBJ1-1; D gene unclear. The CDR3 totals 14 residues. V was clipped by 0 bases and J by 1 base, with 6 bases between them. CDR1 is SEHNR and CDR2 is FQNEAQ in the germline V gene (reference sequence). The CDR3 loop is CASSLALGNTEAFF. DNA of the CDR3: TGTGCCAGCAGCTTAGCGCTGGGGAACACTGAAGCTTTCTTT.

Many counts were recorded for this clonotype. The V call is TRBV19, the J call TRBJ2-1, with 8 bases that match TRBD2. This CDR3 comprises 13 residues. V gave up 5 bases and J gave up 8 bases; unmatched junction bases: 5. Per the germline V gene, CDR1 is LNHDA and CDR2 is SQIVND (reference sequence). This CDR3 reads CASSPGLVYEQFF. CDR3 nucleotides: TGTGCCAGTAGTCCGGGACTAGTGTATGAGCAGTTCTTC.

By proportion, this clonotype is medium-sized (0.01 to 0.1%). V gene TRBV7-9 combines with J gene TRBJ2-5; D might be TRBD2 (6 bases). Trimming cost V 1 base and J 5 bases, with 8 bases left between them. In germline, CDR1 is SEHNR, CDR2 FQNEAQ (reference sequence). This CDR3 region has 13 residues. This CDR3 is CASSLGLVETQYF. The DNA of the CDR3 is TGTGCCAGCAGCTTAGGACTAGTTGAGACCCAGTACTTC.

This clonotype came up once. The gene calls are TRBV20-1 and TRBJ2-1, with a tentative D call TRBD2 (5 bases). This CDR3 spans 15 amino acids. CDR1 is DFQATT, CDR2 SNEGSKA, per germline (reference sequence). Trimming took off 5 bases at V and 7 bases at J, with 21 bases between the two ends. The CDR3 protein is CSARSTWTAWNEQFF. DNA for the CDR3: TGCAGTGCTCGGTCCACCTGGACTGCCTGGAATGAGCAGTTCTTC.